This TCR beta chain was captured by sequencing in a study of untreated major depressive disorder. Study-wide points: Depressed patients' CD4+ T cells carried increased TRBV05-01 (Vbeta 5.1) usage versus control CD4+ T cells.

TCRdb's table, derived via immunoSEQ multiplex PCR, lists solely in-frame clones and lacks some. The sample lists about 13,000 clones, around 90% occurring once. This CDR3 has 14 residues. From germline, CDR1 is LNHDA and CDR2 SQIVND (reference sequence). The V end was cut by 6 bases, the J end by 2 bases, with 10 bases between. As regards this clone: As yet, its antigen is unknown.

The specimen sequenced was CD4+ T cells from PBMCs. The source of this sequence is a young woman with major depressive disorder. V gene TRBV19 combines with J gene TRBJ1-4; possibly TRBD1 for D (6 bases). This CDR3 reads CASSYRATNEKLFF. CDR3 in DNA: TGTGCCAGTAGCTACAGGGCGACTAATGAAAAACTGTTTTTT.